The text below deals with one TCR beta chain. The data were obtained in a study of blood T cell repertoires in COVID-19. J was trimmed by 1 base and V by 3 bases; bases with no gene match: 11. The germline V gene has CDR1 GTSNPN and CDR2 SVGIG (reference sequence). The CDR3 loop spans 17 amino acids. The data were produced by immunoSEQ multiplex PCR, yet TCRdb's version contains in-frame clones alone and is incomplete. The repertoire holds 300,000 to 500,000 clones, 88% seen once, with approximately 1% in the top ten. Participant age was roughly 18 to 100 years, and participants resided in about two dozen US areas.

This sequence originates from a woman aged 30 to 39 with acute COVID-19. Source material: PBMCs or T cells enriched from blood (not recorded which). The rearrangement links TRBV30 to TRBJ1-1; 10 nucleotides line up with TRBD1. CDR3 sequence (DNA): TGTGCCTGGAGCCATCCAGGGACAGGGGCCAAGAACACTGAAGCTTTCTTT. Protein sequence: CAWSHPGTGAKNTEAFF.